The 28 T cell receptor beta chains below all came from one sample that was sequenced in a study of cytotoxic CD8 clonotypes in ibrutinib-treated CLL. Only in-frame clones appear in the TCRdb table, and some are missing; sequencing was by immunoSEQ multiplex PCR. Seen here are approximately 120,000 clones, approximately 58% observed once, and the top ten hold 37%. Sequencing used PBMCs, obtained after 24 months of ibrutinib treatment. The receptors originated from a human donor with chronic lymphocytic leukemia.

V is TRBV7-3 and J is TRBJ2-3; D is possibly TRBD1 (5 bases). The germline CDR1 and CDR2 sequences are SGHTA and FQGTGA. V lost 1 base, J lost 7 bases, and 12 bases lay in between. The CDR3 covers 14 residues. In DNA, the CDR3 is TGTGCCAGCAGCTTAAGTCAGGGTGTTTATACGCAGTATTTT. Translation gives CASSLSQGVYTQYF.

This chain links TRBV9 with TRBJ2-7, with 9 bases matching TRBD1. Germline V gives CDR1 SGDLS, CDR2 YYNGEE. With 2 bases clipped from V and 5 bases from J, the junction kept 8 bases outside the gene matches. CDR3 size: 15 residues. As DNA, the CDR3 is TGTGCCAGCAGCGTTAGGACAGGGGCGCGGGACGAGCAGTACTTC. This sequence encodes CASSVRTGARDEQYF.

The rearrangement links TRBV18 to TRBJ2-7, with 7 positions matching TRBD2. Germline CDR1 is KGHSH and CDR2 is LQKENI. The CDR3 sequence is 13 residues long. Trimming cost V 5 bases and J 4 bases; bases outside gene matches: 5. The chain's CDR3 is CASSTAGRYEQYF. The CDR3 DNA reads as TGTGCCAGCTCAACAGCGGGGAGATACGAGCAGTACTTC.

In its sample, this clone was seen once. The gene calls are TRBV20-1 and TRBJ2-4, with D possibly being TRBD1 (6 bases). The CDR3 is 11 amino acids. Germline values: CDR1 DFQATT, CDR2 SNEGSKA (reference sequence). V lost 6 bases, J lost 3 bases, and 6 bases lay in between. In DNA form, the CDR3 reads TGCAGTGCCAGGGGCAAAAACATTCAGTACTTC. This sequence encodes CSARGKNIQYF.

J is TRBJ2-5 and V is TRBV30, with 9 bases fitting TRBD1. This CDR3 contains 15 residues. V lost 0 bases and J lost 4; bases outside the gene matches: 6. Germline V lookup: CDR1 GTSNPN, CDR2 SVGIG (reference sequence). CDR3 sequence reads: CAWSVHRGLAETQYF. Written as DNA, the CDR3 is TGTGCCTGGAGTGTACACAGGGGGCTTGCAGAGACCCAGTACTTC.

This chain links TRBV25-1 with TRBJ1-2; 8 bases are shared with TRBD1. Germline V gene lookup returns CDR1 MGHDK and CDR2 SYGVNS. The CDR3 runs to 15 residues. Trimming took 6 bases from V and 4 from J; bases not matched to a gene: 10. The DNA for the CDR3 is TGTGCCAGCAGAAAATCCGGGACAGGTCTCTATGGCTACACCTTC. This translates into CASRKSGTGLYGYTF.

CDR3 protein: CSVEDSLQSAQHF. The CDR3, as DNA: TGCAGCGTTGAAGACAGCCTACAATCAGCCCAGCATTTT. This chain connects TRBV29-1 to TRBJ1-5; D unresolved. Germline V gene data show CDR1 as SQVTM and CDR2 as ANQGSEA. The V and J ends lost 0 bases and 11 bases respectively, with 14 bases between them. There are 13 residues in the CDR3. Supplemented by reference TRBV29-1 and TRBJ1-5, the full variable domain reads SAVISQKPSRDICQRGTSLTIQCQVDSQVTMMFWYRQQPGQSLTLIATANQGSEATYESGFVIDKFPISRPNLTFSTLTVSNMSPEDSSIYLCSVEDSLQSAQHFGDGTRLSIL.

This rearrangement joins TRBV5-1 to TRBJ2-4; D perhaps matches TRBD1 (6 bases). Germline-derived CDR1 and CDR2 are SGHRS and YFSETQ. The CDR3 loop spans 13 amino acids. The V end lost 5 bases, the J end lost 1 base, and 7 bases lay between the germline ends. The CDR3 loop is CASRGAAKNIQYF. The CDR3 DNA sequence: TGCGCCAGCAGGGGGGCCGCCAAAAACATTCAGTACTTC. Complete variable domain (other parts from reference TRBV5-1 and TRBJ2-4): KAGVTQTPRYLIKTRGQQVTLSCSPISGHRSVSWYQQTPGQGLQFLFEYFSETQRNKGNFPGRFSGRQFSNSRSEMNVSTLELGDSALYLCASRGAAKNIQYFGAGTRLSVL.

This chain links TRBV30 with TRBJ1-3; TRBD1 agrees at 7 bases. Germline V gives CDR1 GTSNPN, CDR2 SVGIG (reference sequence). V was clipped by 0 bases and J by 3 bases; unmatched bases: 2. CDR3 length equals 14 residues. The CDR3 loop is CAWSVGGVGNTIYF. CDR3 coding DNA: TGTGCCTGGAGTGTAGGGGGCGTTGGAAACACCATATATTTT.

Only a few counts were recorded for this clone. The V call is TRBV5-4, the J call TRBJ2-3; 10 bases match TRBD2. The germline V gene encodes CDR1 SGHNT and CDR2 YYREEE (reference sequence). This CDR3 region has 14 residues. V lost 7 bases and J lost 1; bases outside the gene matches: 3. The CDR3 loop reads CASSSGSRTDTQYF. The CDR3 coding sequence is TGTGCCAGCTCTAGCGGGAGCCGCACAGATACGCAGTATTTT.

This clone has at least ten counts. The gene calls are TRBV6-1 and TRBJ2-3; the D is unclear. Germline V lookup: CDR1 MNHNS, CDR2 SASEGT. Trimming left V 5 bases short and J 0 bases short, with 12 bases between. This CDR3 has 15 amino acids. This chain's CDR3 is CASSLEHSSTDTQYF. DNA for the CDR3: TGTGCCAGCAGTTTAGAACATTCTAGCACAGATACGCAGTATTTT.

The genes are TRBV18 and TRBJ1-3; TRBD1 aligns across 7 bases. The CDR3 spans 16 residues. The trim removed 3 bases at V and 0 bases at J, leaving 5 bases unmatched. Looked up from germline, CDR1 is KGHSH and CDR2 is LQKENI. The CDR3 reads CASSPQPGGSGNTIYF. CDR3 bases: TGTGCCAGCTCACCTCAGCCAGGGGGCTCTGGAAACACCATATATTTT. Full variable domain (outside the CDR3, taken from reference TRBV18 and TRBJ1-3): NAGVMQNPRHLVRRRGQEARLRCSPMKGHSHVYWYRQLPEEGLKFMVYLQKENIIDESGMPKERFSAEFPKEGPSILRIQQVVRGDSAAYFCASSPQPGGSGNTIYFGEGSWLTVV.

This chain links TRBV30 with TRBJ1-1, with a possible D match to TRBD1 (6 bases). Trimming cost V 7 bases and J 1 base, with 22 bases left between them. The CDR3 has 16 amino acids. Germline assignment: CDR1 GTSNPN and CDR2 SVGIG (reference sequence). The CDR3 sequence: CASTGPKGGSNTEAFF. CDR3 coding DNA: TGTGCCTCTACCGGGCCCAAAGGGGGTTCGAACACTGAAGCTTTCTTT.

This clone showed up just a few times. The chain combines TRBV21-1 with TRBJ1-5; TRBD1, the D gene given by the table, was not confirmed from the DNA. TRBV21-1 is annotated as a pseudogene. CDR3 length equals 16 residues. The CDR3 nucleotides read TGTGCCAGCATCCGCAGGGGACCCTATAGCAATCAGCCCCAGCATTTT. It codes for CASIRRGPYSNQPQHF.

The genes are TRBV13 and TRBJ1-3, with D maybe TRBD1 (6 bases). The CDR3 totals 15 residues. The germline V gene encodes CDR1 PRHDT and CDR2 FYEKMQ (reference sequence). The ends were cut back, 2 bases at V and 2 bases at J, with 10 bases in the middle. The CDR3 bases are TGTGCCAGCAGCTTATCCACAGGGCCTGGAAACACCATATATTTT. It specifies CASSLSTGPGNTIYF.

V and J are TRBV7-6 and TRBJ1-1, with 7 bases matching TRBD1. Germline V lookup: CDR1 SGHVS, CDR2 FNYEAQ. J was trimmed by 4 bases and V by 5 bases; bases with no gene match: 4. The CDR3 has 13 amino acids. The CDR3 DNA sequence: TGTGCCAGCAGCCTGGGACAGATCACTGAAGCTTTCTTT. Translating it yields CASSLGQITEAFF. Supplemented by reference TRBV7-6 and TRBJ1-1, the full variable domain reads GAGVSQSPRYKVTKRGQDVALRCDPISGHVSLYWYRQALGQGPEFLTYFNYEAQQDKSGLPNDRFSAERPEGSISTLTIQRTEQRDSAMYRCASSLGQITEAFFGQGTRLTVV.

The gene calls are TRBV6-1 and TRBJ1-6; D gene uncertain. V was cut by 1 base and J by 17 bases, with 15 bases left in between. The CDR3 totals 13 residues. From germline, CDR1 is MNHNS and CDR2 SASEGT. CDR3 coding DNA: TGTGCCAGCAGTGAAGGGCTCAGGCCCTCGGTCCACTTT. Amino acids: CASSEGLRPSVHF.

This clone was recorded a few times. In DNA, the CDR3 is TGTGCCTGGAGGCGAAAAAACAGGGAGGGGACCTCTGGAAACACCATATATTTT. This codes for CAWRRKNREGTSGNTIYF. This chain joins TRBV30 and TRBJ1-3; possible D gene TRBD1, 6 bases. The V end was cut by 3 bases, the J end by 0 bases, with 21 bases between. Germline V gene sequence: CDR1 GTSNPN, CDR2 SVGIG (reference sequence). The CDR3 sequence is 18 residues long.

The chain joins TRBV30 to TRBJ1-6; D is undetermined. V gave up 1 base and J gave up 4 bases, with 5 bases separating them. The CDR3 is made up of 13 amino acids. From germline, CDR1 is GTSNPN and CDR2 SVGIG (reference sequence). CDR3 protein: CAWSGQYNSPLHF. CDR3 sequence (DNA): TGTGCCTGGAGTGGTCAGTATAATTCACCCCTCCACTTT.

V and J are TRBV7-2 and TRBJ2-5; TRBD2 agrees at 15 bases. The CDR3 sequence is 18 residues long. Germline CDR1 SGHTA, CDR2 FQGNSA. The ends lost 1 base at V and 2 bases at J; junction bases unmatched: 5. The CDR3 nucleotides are TGTGCCAGCAGCTTAGGGACTAGCGGGGGGGTCCATCAAGAGACCCAGTACTTC. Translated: CASSLGTSGGVHQETQYF.

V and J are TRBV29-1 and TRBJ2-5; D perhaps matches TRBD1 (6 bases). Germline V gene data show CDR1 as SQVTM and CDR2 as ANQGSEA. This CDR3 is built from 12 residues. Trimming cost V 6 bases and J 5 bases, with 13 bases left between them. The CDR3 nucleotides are TGCAGCGTACAGAGGGGGATGGAGACCCAGTACTTC. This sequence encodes CSVQRGMETQYF.

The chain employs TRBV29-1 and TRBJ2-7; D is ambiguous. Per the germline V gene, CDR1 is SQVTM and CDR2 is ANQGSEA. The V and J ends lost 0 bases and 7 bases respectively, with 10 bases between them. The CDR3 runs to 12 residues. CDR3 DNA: TGCAGCGTTGAAGAAGGTTGGGGAGAGCAGTACTTC. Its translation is CSVEEGWGEQYF.

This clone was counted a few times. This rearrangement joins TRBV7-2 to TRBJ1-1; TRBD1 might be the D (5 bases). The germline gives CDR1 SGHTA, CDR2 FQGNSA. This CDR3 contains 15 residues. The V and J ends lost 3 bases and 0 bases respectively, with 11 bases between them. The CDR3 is CASSFIMTVNTEAFF. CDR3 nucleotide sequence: TGTGCCAGCAGCTTCATAATGACAGTGAACACTGAAGCTTTCTTT.

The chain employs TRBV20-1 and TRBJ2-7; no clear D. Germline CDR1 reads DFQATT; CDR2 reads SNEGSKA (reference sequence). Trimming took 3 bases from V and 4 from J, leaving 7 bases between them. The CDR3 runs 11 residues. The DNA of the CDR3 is TGCAGTGCTAGTCGCGAGTACGAGCAGTACTTC. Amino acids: CSASREYEQYF.

DNA of the CDR3: TGTGCCAGCAGCACACCTACAGGGTCGGGTGAAGCTTTCTTT. Protein sequence: CASSTPTGSGEAFF. The chain uses TRBV5-6 and TRBJ1-1, with a weak D call TRBD1 (6 bases). V was clipped by 4 bases and J by 7 bases, with 17 bases between them. There are 14 residues in the CDR3. Germline V CDR1 and CDR2: SGHDT, YYEEEE.

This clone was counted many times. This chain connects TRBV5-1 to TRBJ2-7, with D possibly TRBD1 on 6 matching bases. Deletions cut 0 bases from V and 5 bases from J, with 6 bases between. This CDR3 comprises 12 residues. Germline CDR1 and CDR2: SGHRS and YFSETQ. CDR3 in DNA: TGCGCCAGCAGCTTGGGACAGGACGAGCAGTACTTC. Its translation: CASSLGQDEQYF.

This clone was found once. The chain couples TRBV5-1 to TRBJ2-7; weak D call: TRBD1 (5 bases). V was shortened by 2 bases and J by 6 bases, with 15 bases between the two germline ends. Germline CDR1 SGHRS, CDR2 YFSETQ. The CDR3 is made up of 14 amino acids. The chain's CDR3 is CASSFNPTAVEQYF. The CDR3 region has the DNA TGCGCCAGCAGCTTTAATCCGACAGCAGTCGAGCAGTACTTC.

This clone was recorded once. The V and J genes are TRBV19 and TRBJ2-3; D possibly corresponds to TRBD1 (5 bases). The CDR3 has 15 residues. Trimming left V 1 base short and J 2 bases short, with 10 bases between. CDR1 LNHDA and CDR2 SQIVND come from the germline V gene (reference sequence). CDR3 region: CASSIVAGYTDTQYF. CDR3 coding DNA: TGTGCCAGTAGTATAGTCGCAGGGTACACAGATACGCAGTATTTT.